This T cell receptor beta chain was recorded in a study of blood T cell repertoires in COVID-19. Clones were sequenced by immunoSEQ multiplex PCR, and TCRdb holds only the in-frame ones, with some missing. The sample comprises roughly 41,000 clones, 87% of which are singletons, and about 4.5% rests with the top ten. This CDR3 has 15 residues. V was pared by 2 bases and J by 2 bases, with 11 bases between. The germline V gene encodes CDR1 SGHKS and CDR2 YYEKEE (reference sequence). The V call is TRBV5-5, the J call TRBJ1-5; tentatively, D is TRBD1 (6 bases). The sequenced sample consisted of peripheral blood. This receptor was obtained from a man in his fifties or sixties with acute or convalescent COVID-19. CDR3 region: CASSFWTEGNQPQHF. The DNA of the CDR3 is TGTGCCAGCAGCTTTTGGACAGAGGGCAATCAGCCCCAGCATTTT. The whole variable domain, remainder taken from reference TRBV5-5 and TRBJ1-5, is DAGVTQSPTHLIKTRGQQVTLRCSPISGHKSVSWYQQVLGQGPQFIFQYYEKEERGRGNFPDRFSARQFPNYSSELNVNALLLGDSALYLCASSFWTEGNQPQHFGDGTRLSIL.